This TCR beta chain stems from a study of blood T cell repertoires in COVID-19 (dated by TCRdb to the early 2020s). Broadly, across the study: Collaborator samples came from the United States, Italy and Spain and covered acute and convalescent phases of COVID-19. Subjects who had been exposed to COVID-19, were actively infected with it, or had recovered from it provided the deeply sampled blood TCRbeta repertoires that made up the dataset. The repertoires were released in a freely available public database intended as a resource for research on the immune response to SARS-CoV-2. Nearly every sample came with metadata listing a de-identified subject ID, COVID-19 status, age in years and sex. The material from the prospective study consisted of cDNA or gDNA derived from T cells, B-cell-depleted T cells, or PBMCs. HLA class I and class II types, where available, came from metadata supplied by the sample provider rather than from assay-based typing. The samples were drawn from two sources: the first 160 participants of the ongoing ImmuneRACE study, and fewer than 1,500 subjects contributed by 6 global collaborators. Broad study findings and their caveats: Clinical and demographic metadata were provided uncurated, with the amount varying by source and participant.

Of note for this clone: No antigen is known for it. Base-call qualities are not available, and no considerably larger clone is one nucleotide away.

The immunoSEQ Assay, a bias-controlled multiplex PCR, was used to amplify TCRbeta CDR3 regions from genomic DNA. The paper's data handling went like this. The number of nucleated cells in each sample was estimated by amplification of reference gene primers within the assay. To quantify the absolute abundance of each unique TCRbeta CDR3 rearrangement, sequence reads were collapsed and filtered. For each sample, productive Simpson clonality was calculated as the square root of Simpson's diversity index over productive rearrangements. As stored in TCRdb, this immuneACCESS dataset retains in-frame rearrangements with V and J assigned. A fraction of the clones does not appear; measured against another copy, unresolved V genes explain less than half of the discrepancy, and the remainder lacks a known reason. From that table come the V and J calls and clone size; the DNA was used to work out D and trimming. This sample is represented by 160,000 or so clones; about 80% of them were singletons. The biggest ten clones account for 8.4% of the sample.

Taken from the germline V gene, the CDR1 and CDR2 loops are SGHNT and YENEEA. The CDR3 runs 15 amino acids, cysteine and phenylalanine included. Only the CDR3 portion is preserved as DNA: 45 bases, with reading frame beginning at the first base. The germline V end is reduced by 5 bases and the J end by 5 bases; junction bases left unmatched: 7. Whole blood was collected in K2EDTA tubes by collaborating institutions according to the institutions' own protocols. Collaborator samples were shipped for TCRbeta analysis as frozen whole blood, isolated PBMCs, or DNA extracted from either sample type. The source is a woman aged 70-85 years with acute or convalescent COVID-19. The V gene is TRBV11-3 and the J gene is TRBJ2-7; 12 central nucleotides agree with TRBD2. Sequencing was performed on peripheral blood. The DNA reads TGTGCCAGCAGCCCAGGACTAGCGGGAATGAACGAGCAGTACTTC. This codes for CASSPGLAGMNEQYF.